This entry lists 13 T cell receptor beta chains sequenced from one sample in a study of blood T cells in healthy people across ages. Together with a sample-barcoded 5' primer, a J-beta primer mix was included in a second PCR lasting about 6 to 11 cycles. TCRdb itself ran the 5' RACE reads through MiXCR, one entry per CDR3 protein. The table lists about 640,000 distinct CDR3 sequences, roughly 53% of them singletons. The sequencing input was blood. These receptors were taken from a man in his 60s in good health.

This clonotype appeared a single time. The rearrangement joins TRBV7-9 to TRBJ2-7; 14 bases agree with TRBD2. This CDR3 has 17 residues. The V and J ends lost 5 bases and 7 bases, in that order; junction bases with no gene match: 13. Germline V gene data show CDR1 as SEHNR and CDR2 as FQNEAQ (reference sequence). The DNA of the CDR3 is TGTGCCAGCAGCCCTAGACTAGCGGGGGGGACATACAATGAGCAGTACTTC. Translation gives CASSPRLAGGTYNEQYF. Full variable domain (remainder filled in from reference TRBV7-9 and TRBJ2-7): DTGVSQNPRHKITKRGQNVTFRCDPISEHNRLYWYRQTLGQGPEFLTYFQNEAQLEKSRLLSDRFSAERPKGSFSTLEIQRTEQGDSAMYLCASSPRLAGGTYNEQYFGPGTRLTVT.

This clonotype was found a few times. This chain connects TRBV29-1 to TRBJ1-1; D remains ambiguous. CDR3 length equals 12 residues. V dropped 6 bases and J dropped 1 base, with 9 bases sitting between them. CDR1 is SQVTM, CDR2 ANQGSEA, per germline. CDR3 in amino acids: CSVERQNTEAFF. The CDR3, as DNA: TGCAGCGTCGAGAGACAGAACACTGAAGCTTTCTTT.

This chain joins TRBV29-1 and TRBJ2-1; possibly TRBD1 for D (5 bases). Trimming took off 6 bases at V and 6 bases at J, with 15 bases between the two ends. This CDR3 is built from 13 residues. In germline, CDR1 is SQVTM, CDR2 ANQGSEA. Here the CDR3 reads CSVHPRVGNEQFF. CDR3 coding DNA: TGCAGCGTCCATCCCAGGGTGGGCAATGAGCAGTTCTTC.

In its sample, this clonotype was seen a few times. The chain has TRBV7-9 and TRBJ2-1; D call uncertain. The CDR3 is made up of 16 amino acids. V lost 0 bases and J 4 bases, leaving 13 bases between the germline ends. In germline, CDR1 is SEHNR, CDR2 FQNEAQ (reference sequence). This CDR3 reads CASSLAPVWAYNEQFF. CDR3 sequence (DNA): TGTGCCAGCAGCTTAGCTCCGGTTTGGGCTTACAATGAGCAGTTCTTC.

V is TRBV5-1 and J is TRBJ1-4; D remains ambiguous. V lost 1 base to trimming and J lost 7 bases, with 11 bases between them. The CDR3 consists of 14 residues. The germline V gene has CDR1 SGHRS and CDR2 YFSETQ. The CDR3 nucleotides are TGCGCCAGCAGCTTGACAAGCAGTGGTGAAAAACTGTTTTTT. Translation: CASSLTSSGEKLFF.

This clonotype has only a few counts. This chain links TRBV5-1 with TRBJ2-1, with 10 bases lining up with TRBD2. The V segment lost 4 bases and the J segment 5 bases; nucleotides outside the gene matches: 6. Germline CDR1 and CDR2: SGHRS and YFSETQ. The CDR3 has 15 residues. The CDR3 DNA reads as TGCGCCAGCAGCCTACAAGCGGGGGGGAACAATGAGCAGTTCTTC. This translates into CASSLQAGGNNEQFF. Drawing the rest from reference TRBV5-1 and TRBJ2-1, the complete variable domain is KAGVTQTPRYLIKTRGQQVTLSCSPISGHRSVSWYQQTPGQGLQFLFEYFSETQRNKGNFPGRFSGRQFSNSRSEMNVSTLELGDSALYLCASSLQAGGNNEQFFGPGTRLTVL.

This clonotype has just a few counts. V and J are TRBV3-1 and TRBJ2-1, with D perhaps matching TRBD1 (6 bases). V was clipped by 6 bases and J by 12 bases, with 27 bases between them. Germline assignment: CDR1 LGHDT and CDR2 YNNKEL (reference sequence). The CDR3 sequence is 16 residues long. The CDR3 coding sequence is TGTGCCAGCAGTCCCAGCTCCGGGACACTCGGAAAGGTGCAGTTCTTC. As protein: CASSPSSGTLGKVQFF.

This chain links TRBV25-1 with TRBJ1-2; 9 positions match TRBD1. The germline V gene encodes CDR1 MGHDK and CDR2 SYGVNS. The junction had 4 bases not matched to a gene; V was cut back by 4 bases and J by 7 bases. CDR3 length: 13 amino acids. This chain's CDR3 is CASSAGTGSGYTF. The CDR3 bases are TGTGCCAGCAGTGCCGGGACAGGGAGTGGCTACACCTTC.

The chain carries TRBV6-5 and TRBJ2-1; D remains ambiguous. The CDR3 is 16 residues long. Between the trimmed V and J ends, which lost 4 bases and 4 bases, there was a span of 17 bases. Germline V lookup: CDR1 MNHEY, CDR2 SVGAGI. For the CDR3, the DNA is TGTGCCAGCAGTTTGGGCCTTCCCTACCTATACAATGAGCAGTTCTTC. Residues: CASSLGLPYLYNEQFF.

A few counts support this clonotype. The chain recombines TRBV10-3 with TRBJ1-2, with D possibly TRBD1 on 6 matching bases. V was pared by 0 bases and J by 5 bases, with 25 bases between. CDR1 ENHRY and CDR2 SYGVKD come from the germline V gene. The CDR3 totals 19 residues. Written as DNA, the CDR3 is TGTGCCATCAGTGAGTCGTTATACAATTCAGGGGCACCGACGTATGGCTACACCTTC. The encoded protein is CAISESLYNSGAPTYGYTF.

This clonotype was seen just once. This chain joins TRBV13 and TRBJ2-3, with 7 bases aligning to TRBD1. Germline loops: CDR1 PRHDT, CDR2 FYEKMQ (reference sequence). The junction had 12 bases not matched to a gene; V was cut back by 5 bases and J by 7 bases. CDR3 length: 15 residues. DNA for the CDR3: TGTGCCAGCAGCACGGACAGGTCCCCTTGGAATACGCAGTATTTT. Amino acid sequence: CASSTDRSPWNTQYF.

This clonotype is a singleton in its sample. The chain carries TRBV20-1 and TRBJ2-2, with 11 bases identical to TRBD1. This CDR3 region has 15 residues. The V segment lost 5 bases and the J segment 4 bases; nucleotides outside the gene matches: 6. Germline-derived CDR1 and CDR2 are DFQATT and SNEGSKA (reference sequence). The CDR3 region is CSASDRGRGTGELFF. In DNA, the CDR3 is TGCAGTGCTTCGGACAGGGGGCGGGGCACCGGGGAGCTGTTTTTT.

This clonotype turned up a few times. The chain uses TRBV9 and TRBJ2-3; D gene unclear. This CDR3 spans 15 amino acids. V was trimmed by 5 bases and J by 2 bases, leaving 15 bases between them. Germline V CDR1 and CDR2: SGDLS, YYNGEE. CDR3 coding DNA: TGTGCCAGCAGGCCCCCCGACTCCAACACAGATACGCAGTATTTT. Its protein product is CASRPPDSNTDTQYF.